The 12 T cell receptor beta chains in this list originate from one sample, sequenced in a study of human versus mouse CDR3 diversity and MHC coevolution. Measured with immunoSEQ multiplex PCR; TCRdb has only the in-frame clones, and not every one. The table has tens of thousands of clones, over 85% seen once. Sequences were obtained from naive CD4+ T cells from blood. Subset reported: CD45RO-negative CD62L-positive naive CD4 T cells. These receptor sequences come from a person between 30 and 69 years old in good health.

V usage is TRBV14 and J usage is TRBJ1-1; no firm D call. Trimming took 0 bases from V and 4 from J, leaving 12 bases between them. In germline, CDR1 is SGHDN, CDR2 FVKESK. The CDR3 covers 15 residues. The CDR3 DNA reads TGTGCCAGCAGCCAAGATCTTAGCCTCGGCACTGAAGCTTTCTTT. Amino acids: CASSQDLSLGTEAFF.

The V call is TRBV6-1, the J call TRBJ1-5, with D tentatively TRBD1 (6 bases). CDR3 size: 19 residues. The germline V gene encodes CDR1 MNHNS and CDR2 SASEGT. The V gene lost 4 bases and the J gene lost 0 bases, with 22 bases spanning the gap. CDR3 DNA sequence: TGTGCCAGCAGTGCTTTGCGGGGGGCGGGAAGATATAGCAATCAGCCCCAGCATTTT. The encoded protein is CASSALRGAGRYSNQPQHF.

This sequence joins TRBV11-2 and TRBJ2-4, with TRBD1 as a possible D gene (6 bases). In germline, CDR1 is SGHAT, CDR2 FQNNGV. V lost 11 bases to trimming and J lost 0 bases, with 11 bases between them. CDR3 length: 13 residues. The CDR3 region has the DNA TGTGCCGCAGGGGCCCTAGCCAAAAACATTCAGTACTTC. This gives the protein CAAGALAKNIQYF.

The CDR3 bases are TGCGCCAGCAGCTTAGGATGGACTAGCGGGAACATCGCCTACAATGAGCAGTTCTTC. Its protein is CASSLGWTSGNIAYNEQFF. The chain links TRBV5-1 to TRBJ2-1, with 12 bases aligning to TRBD2. In germline, CDR1 is SGHRS, CDR2 YFSETQ. The trim removed 2 bases at V and 2 bases at J, leaving 11 bases unmatched. This CDR3 is built from 19 residues.

The gene calls are TRBV5-1 and TRBJ1-1, with 7 nucleotides matching TRBD1. CDR1 is SGHRS, CDR2 YFSETQ, per germline. This CDR3 comprises 15 residues. The junction had 8 bases not matched to a gene; V was cut back by 6 bases and J by 0 bases. The CDR3 spells CASTRTGLMNTEAFF. The CDR3 nucleotides are TGCGCCAGCACGAGGACAGGACTCATGAACACTGAAGCTTTCTTT.

In nucleotides, the CDR3 is TGTGCCAGCAGCCCCCCCGACAGGGGGCGATTGAGCTATGGCTACACCTTC. It codes for CASSPPDRGRLSYGYTF. This chain joins TRBV7-2 and TRBJ1-2; 10 bases line up with TRBD1. CDR1 and CDR2 (germline): SGHTA, FQGNSA. After removal of 5 bases from V and 4 bases from J, the junction contained 13 bases not matched to a gene. This CDR3 is built from 17 residues.

This sequence joins TRBV7-8 and TRBJ1-1; D is ambiguous. Germline CDR1 and CDR2: SGHVS and FQNEAQ. This CDR3 comprises 14 residues. V was pared by 5 bases and J by 4 bases, with 14 bases between. The CDR3 DNA follows: TGTGCCAGCAGCGTGCGACTGAGGAGCACTGAAGCTTTCTTT. Protein product: CASSVRLRSTEAFF.

The rearrangement uses TRBV5-4 and TRBJ1-6, with 11 bases lining up with TRBD1. The V gene's germline CDR1 is SGHNT and CDR2 YYREEE (reference sequence). The CDR3 extends over 16 amino acids. The V segment lost 4 bases and the J segment 6 bases; nucleotides outside the gene matches: 6. The CDR3 bases are TGTGCCAGCAGCCCCAGGACAGGGGGCAGTAATTCACCCCTCCACTTT. Amino acids: CASSPRTGGSNSPLHF.

V is TRBV4-3 and J is TRBJ1-2; 10 bases fit TRBD1. Germline V lookup: CDR1 LGHNA, CDR2 YSLEER. The CDR3 is 16 residues long. The V gene end was trimmed by 0 bases and the J gene end by 4 bases; junction bases not matched to a gene: 5. The CDR3 spells CASSQEGTGEIYGYTF. For the CDR3, the DNA is TGCGCCAGCAGCCAAGAAGGGACAGGGGAGATCTATGGCTACACCTTC.

This clone was seen once. The chain links TRBV29-1 to TRBJ2-3; D is possibly TRBD2 (6 bases). The germline V and J ends were trimmed by 7 bases and 0 bases, with 11 bases remaining between them. The V gene's germline CDR1 is SQVTM and CDR2 ANQGSEA. The CDR3 is 13 amino acids. DNA of the CDR3: TGCAGCGCCATTCTAGCGAGCACAGATACGCAGTATTTT. Protein sequence: CSAILASTDTQYF.

This chain uses TRBV7-3 with TRBJ1-2; TRBD1 is a possible D gene (6 bases). CDR1 SGHTA and CDR2 FQGTGA come from the germline V gene. Trimming shortened V by 5 bases and J by 4 bases, and 14 bases separated the two germline ends. The CDR3 totals 14 residues. CDR3 nucleotides: TGTGCCAGCAGCGCGTCAGGGGAAGGCTATGGCTACACCTTC. This gives the protein CASSASGEGYGYTF.

This clone was detected once. The chain couples TRBV30 to TRBJ1-1; D not resolved. This CDR3 is built from 13 residues. V lost 7 bases, J lost 8 bases, and 20 bases lay in between. Germline CDR1 reads GTSNPN; CDR2 reads SVGIG (reference sequence). The CDR3, as DNA: TGTGCCTCCGCCGGAGGGCGAGGTATCGAAGCTTTCTTT. As protein: CASAGGRGIEAFF. The whole variable domain, filled in from reference TRBV30 and TRBJ1-1, reads SQTIHQWPATLVQPVGSPLSLECTVEGTSNPNLYWYRQAAGRGLQLLFYSVGIGQISSEVPQNLSASRPQDRQFILSSKKLLLSDSGFYLCASAGGRGIEAFFGQGTRLTVV.